These T cell receptor beta chains were read from a single sample in a study of PD-1 blockade in classical Hodgkin lymphoma. TCRdb's copy holds only in-frame clones and misses some; the assay was immunoSEQ multiplex PCR. The data contain about 16,000 clones, roughly 65% of them singletons. The material sequenced was peripheral blood mononuclear cells (PBMCs), taken before the fourth cycle of nivolumab. The receptors stem from a human donor with classical Hodgkin lymphoma. Both conserved end residues are part of each CDR3. A D gene is named only where the DNA matches it firmly. Rows give clone size only sometimes, using once, few, many, or a class for an expanded clone.

v_call,d_call,j_call,clone_size,cdr3_aa,cdr3_nt
TRBV29-1,TRBD1,TRBJ1-5,.,CSVEGGQGILSAPAF,TGCAGCGTTGAAGGGGGACAGGGTATACTGTCAGCCCCAGCATTT
TRBV4-1,.,TRBJ1-2,.,CASSPRGNENIYYTF,TGCGCCAGCAGCCCCCGAGGAAATGAAAACATATACTACACCTTC
TRBV7-2,TRBD2,TRBJ2-7,.,CASSLGGLAESSYEQYF,TGTGCCAGCAGCTTAGGAGGACTAGCGGAAAGCTCCTACGAGCAGTACTTC
TRBV14,TRBD1,TRBJ2-5,.,CASSQVGTVLGTQYF,TGTGCCAGCAGCCAAGTGGGGACAGTTCTCGGGACCCAGTACTTC
TRBV19,.,TRBJ2-1,.,CASSITGGNSYNEQFF,TGTGCCAGTAGTATAACCGGGGGCAACTCCTACAATGAGCAGTTCTTC
TRBV11-2,TRBD1,TRBJ2-1,.,CASSLAGGNNEQFF,TGTGCCAGCAGCTTAGCAGGGGGAAACAATGAGCAGTTCTTC
TRBV5-6,TRBD1,TRBJ1-2,.,CASSLAEGALGYGYTF,TGTGCCAGCAGCTTGGCGGAGGGGGCGTTGGGCTATGGCTACACCTTC
TRBV6-1,.,TRBJ2-5,few,CASSASKGTQYF,TGTGCCAGCAGTGCCTCAAAAGGGACCCAGTACTTC
TRBV4-1,.,TRBJ1-5,medium-sized,CASSQGFGSGVGQPQHF,TGCGCCAGCAGCCAAGGCTTTGGGTCAGGGGTTGGGCAGCCCCAGCATTTT
TRBV7-2,.,TRBJ2-1,.,CASSLESSYNEQFF,TGTGCCAGCAGCTTGGAAAGCTCCTACAATGAGCAGTTCTTC
TRBV6-6,.,TRBJ2-1,once,CASSPGQNSYNEQFF,TGTGCCAGCAGCCCGGGACAAAACTCCTACAATGAGCAGTTCTTC
TRBV15,.,TRBJ2-7,.,CATSRTAGEQYF,TGTGCCACCAGCAGGACGGCGGGCGAGCAGTACTTC
TRBV5-6,TRBD1,TRBJ2-3,few,CASSSSQGARRTDTQYF,TGTGCCAGCAGCTCATCACAGGGGGCTCGGCGCACAGATACGCAGTATTTT
TRBV4-1,.,TRBJ2-3,.,CASSQAAGLGTDTQYF,TGCGCCAGCAGCCAAGCGGCGGGACTGGGCACAGATACGCAGTATTTT
TRBV4-1,TRBD2,TRBJ2-1,.,CASSQEGVLAGENGEQFF,TGCGCCAGCAGCCAAGAAGGAGTACTAGCGGGAGAGAACGGTGAGCAGTTCTTC
TRBV10-2,.,TRBJ1-2,.,CASSELKDYGYTF,TGCGCCAGCAGTGAGCTCAAGGACTATGGCTACACCTTC
TRBV19,TRBD1,TRBJ1-1,.,CASSIQDRGPEAFF,TGTGCCAGTAGTATACAGGACAGGGGTCCTGAAGCTTTCTTT
TRBV5-1,.,TRBJ2-7,.,CASSLGSVGGSGEQYF,TGCGCCAGCAGCTTGGGGTCGGTGGGAGGTTCGGGCGAGCAGTACTTC
TRBV29-1,.,TRBJ2-1,medium-sized,CSASGLTTNEQFF,TGCAGCGCCTCCGGGCTTACCACCAATGAGCAGTTCTTC
TRBV19,TRBD1,TRBJ2-2,.,CASRRQGDTGELFF,TGTGCCAGTAGGAGACAGGGGGACACCGGGGAGCTGTTTTTT
TRBV30,TRBD2,TRBJ2-3,.,CAWSALGLAGDTQYF,TGTGCCTGGAGTGCCTTAGGACTAGCGGGAGATACGCAGTATTTT
TRBV5-1,TRBD1,TRBJ1-2,.,CASSAQGGYGYTF,TGCGCCAGCAGCGCGCAGGGGGGCTATGGCTACACCTTC
TRBV12-5,.,TRBJ1-1,.,CASGEQGPEAFF,TGTGCTAGTGGTGAACAGGGTCCTGAAGCTTTCTTT
TRBV30,TRBD2,TRBJ2-3,medium-sized,CAWHEAGGPWDTQYF,TGTGCCTGGCATGAAGCGGGAGGGCCGTGGGATACGCAGTATTTT
TRBV11-3,.,TRBJ2-5,.,CASSPGDGTLKGETQYF,TGTGCCAGCAGCCCGGGGGACGGGACATTGAAGGGCGAGACCCAGTACTTC
TRBV2,.,TRBJ1-2,.,CASSTNCYRWTYGYTF,TGTGCCAGCAGTACGAATTGTTACCGATGGACCTATGGCTACACCTTC
TRBV7-8,TRBD1,TRBJ1-2,.,CASSPGTGDYGYTF,TGTGCCAGCAGCCCCGGGACAGGGGACTATGGCTACACCTTC
TRBV27,TRBD1,TRBJ2-2,.,CASSRLYRGGTGELFF,TGTGCCAGCAGTAGACTCTACAGGGGTGGCACCGGGGAGCTGTTTTTT
TRBV2,.,TRBJ2-2,.,CASRLQGLDGELFF,TGTGCCAGCAGATTACAGGGTTTAGACGGGGAGCTGTTTTTT
TRBV7-3,TRBD2,TRBJ2-1,.,CASSLVSSGSTSPSSYNEQFF,TGTGCCAGCAGCTTAGTATCTAGCGGGAGTACCTCCCCCAGCTCCTACAATGAGCAGTTCTTC
TRBV4-1,.,TRBJ2-6,once,CASSQDWGPGANVLTF,TGCGCCAGCAGCCAAGATTGGGGCCCTGGGGCCAACGTCCTGACTTTC
TRBV6-5,TRBD1,TRBJ2-7,.,CASSSGTGTYEQYF,TGTGCCAGCAGCTCCGGGACAGGTACCTACGAGCAGTACTTC
TRBV18,.,TRBJ1-1,.,CASSPIGGKNTEAFF,TGTGCCAGCTCACCAATAGGAGGGAAGAACACTGAAGCTTTCTTT
TRBV19,.,TRBJ1-4,.,CASSMSVVNEKLFF,TGTGCCAGTAGTATGTCAGTAGTGAATGAAAAACTGTTTTTT
TRBV2,TRBD2,TRBJ2-7,medium-sized,CASSGLAEGEQYF,TGTGCCAGCAGTGGACTAGCGGAGGGGGAGCAGTACTTC
TRBV27,TRBD2,TRBJ2-1,.,CASSPGTSGSNEQFF,TGTGCCAGCAGTCCCGGGACTAGCGGGAGCAATGAGCAGTTCTTC
TRBV7-9,.,TRBJ1-1,.,CASSRYTNTEAFF,TGTGCCAGCAGCCGCTACACGAACACTGAAGCTTTCTTT
TRBV7-9,.,TRBJ1-1,.,CASSFRDGNTEAFF,TGTGCCAGCAGCTTCCGGGACGGGAACACTGAAGCTTTCTTT
TRBV29-1,.,TRBJ2-3,few,CSVEDWGSFTDTQYF,TGCAGCGTTGAAGACTGGGGAAGCTTCACAGATACGCAGTATTTT
TRBV7-9,.,TRBJ2-3,.,CASSLALTDTQYF,TGTGCCAGCAGCTTAGCCCTGACAGATACGCAGTATTTT
TRBV29-1,TRBD2,TRBJ2-7,.,CSVAASGALYEQYF,TGCAGCGTCGCCGCTAGCGGGGCCCTCTACGAGCAGTACTTC
TRBV11-2,.,TRBJ1-2,.,CASSLGGVRNYGYTF,TGTGCCAGCAGCTTAGGAGGAGTCAGAAACTATGGCTACACCTTC
TRBV7-6,TRBD1,TRBJ2-7,.,CASSPEPGGTYEQYF,TGTGCCAGCAGCCCTGAGCCAGGGGGCACCTACGAGCAGTACTTC
TRBV27,.,TRBJ2-1,few,CASRPGRLNEQFF,TGTGCCAGCAGACCGGGACGGTTAAATGAGCAGTTCTTC
TRBV6-5,.,TRBJ2-5,.,CASSYLLRGETQYF,TGTGCCAGCAGTTACTTACTGAGGGGAGAGACCCAGTACTTC